Shown below are 24 T cell receptor beta chains from a single sample sequenced in a study of OX40 agonist ivuxolimab in advanced cancers. The data were produced by immunoSEQ multiplex PCR, yet TCRdb's version contains in-frame clones alone and is incomplete. Of more than 60,000 clones in the sample, 85% were seen once. Sequencing was performed on CD4+ or CD8+ T cells sorted from blood, taken in a trial of the OX40 agonist ivuxolimab. These receptors all stem from an adult with an advanced solid tumor such as melanoma, head and neck, liver or kidney cancer.

This clone was detected only a few times. J is TRBJ2-7 and V is TRBV30, with D unclear. Germline V lookup: CDR1 GTSNPN, CDR2 SVGIG (reference sequence). V dropped 0 bases and J dropped 1 base, with 7 bases sitting between them. The CDR3 covers 13 residues. CDR3 amino acids: CAWSVPPSYEQYF. For the CDR3, the DNA is TGTGCCTGGAGTGTACCTCCGTCCTACGAGCAGTACTTC. The full variable domain, rest sourced from reference TRBV30 and TRBJ2-7, is SQTIHQWPATLVQPVGSPLSLECTVEGTSNPNLYWYRQAAGRGLQLLFYSVGIGQISSEVPQNLSASRPQDRQFILSSKKLLLSDSGFYLCAWSVPPSYEQYFGPGTRLTVT.

J is TRBJ2-2 and V is TRBV7-2; tentative D call: TRBD1 (6 bases). The CDR3 covers 15 residues. V lost 5 bases to trimming and J lost 0 bases, with 10 bases between them. Looked up from germline, CDR1 is SGHTA and CDR2 is FQGNSA. CDR3: CASSLRTANTGELFF. The CDR3 DNA is TGTGCCAGCAGCCTCCGGACAGCGAACACCGGGGAGCTGTTTTTT.

CDR3 region: CASSLLGQGAQETQYF. The CDR3, as DNA: TGTGCCAGCAGCTTGCTCGGGCAGGGGGCGCAAGAGACCCAGTACTTC. The genes are TRBV5-4 and TRBJ2-5; 8 bases map to TRBD1. CDR3 length: 16 residues. The germline gives CDR1 SGHNT, CDR2 YYREEE (reference sequence). Germline trimming cut 1 base from V and 2 bases from J; bases unmatched to any gene: 7.

This clone was detected once. The chain is built from TRBV29-1 and TRBJ2-7; D may correspond to TRBD1 or TRBD2 (5 bases each). Germline V gene data show CDR1 as SQVTM and CDR2 as ANQGSEA. The CDR3 loop spans 14 amino acids. V lost 4 bases and J 2 bases, leaving 15 bases between the germline ends. The CDR3 loop reads CSVVVPGPAYEQYF. The CDR3 DNA sequence: TGCAGCGTTGTTGTACCGGGGCCGGCCTACGAGCAGTACTTC.

The chain couples TRBV30 to TRBJ2-7; TRBD1 aligns across 7 bases. The germline V gene has CDR1 GTSNPN and CDR2 SVGIG (reference sequence). This CDR3 has 13 residues. Trimming took 4 bases from V and 1 from J; bases not matched to a gene: 4. The CDR3 bases are TGTGCCTGGACAGGGGGTTCTTCCTACGAGCAGTACTTC. Encoded protein: CAWTGGSSYEQYF.

This chain joins TRBV6-5 and TRBJ1-2; 7 nucleotides match TRBD1. Germline V gene lookup returns CDR1 MNHEY and CDR2 SVGAGI. J was trimmed by 5 bases and V by 10 bases; bases with no gene match: 13. This CDR3 is built from 14 residues. This CDR3 is CATRQGNGVYGYTF. The CDR3, as DNA: TGTGCCACCCGACAGGGAAACGGAGTATATGGCTACACCTTC.

This sequence joins TRBV18 and TRBJ2-7; 12 bases are shared with TRBD2. J was trimmed by 5 bases and V by 6 bases; bases with no gene match: 11. Germline loops: CDR1 KGHSH, CDR2 LQKENI. This CDR3 is 16 amino acids long. The CDR3 spells CASSFAASGGGHEQYF. In DNA form, the CDR3 reads TGTGCCAGCTCCTTTGCGGCTAGCGGGGGGGGCCACGAGCAGTACTTC.

V and J are TRBV7-9 and TRBJ1-4; tentative D call: TRBD1 (5 bases). The germline CDR1 and CDR2 sequences are SEHNR and FQNEAQ (reference sequence). There are 15 residues in the CDR3. V lost 3 bases, J lost 0 bases, and 8 bases lay in between. The CDR3 DNA follows: TGTGCCAGCAGCTTGACAGACACAACTAATGAAAAACTGTTTTTT. Encoded protein: CASSLTDTTNEKLFF.

This chain uses TRBV2 with TRBJ2-5; 9 bases match TRBD2. Germline V gene lookup returns CDR1 SNHLY and CDR2 FYNNEI. The CDR3 extends over 16 amino acids. Germline trimming cut 2 bases from V and 7 bases from J; bases unmatched to any gene: 11. CDR3 region: CASSERAGGGAGTQYF. In DNA form, the CDR3 reads TGTGCCAGCAGTGAACGGGCAGGCGGGGGGGCCGGGACCCAGTACTTC.

V usage is TRBV6-6 and J usage is TRBJ1-5; 11 bases agree with TRBD1. The CDR3 has 14 residues. V was pared by 6 bases and J by 7 bases, with 5 bases of the junction left unmatched. Per the germline V gene, CDR1 is MNHNY and CDR2 is SVGAGI (reference sequence). The CDR3 is CASRPGQGGQPQHF. The CDR3, as DNA: TGTGCCAGCAGACCGGGACAGGGGGGCCAGCCCCAGCATTTT.

The V call is TRBV18, the J call TRBJ2-7; unclear D gene. The CDR3 sequence is 13 residues long. Germline values: CDR1 KGHSH, CDR2 LQKENI. V lost 2 bases, J lost 5 bases, and 10 bases lay in between. This CDR3 reads CASSPDSKHEQYF. CDR3 bases: TGTGCCAGCTCACCAGACTCAAAACACGAGCAGTACTTC.

The chain has TRBV9 and TRBJ2-7; D call uncertain. V was pared by 3 bases and J by 1 base, with 8 bases between. CDR1 is SGDLS, CDR2 YYNGEE, per germline. CDR3 size: 13 residues. The CDR3 DNA reads as TGTGCCAGCAGCGGTGGCACTTCCTACGAGCAGTACTTC. Protein product: CASSGGTSYEQYF.

V usage is TRBV19 and J usage is TRBJ1-1; D gene ambiguous. Germline assignment: CDR1 LNHDA and CDR2 SQIVND (reference sequence). V gave up 1 base and J gave up 1 base, with 4 bases separating them. The CDR3 length is 13 residues. The CDR3 DNA reads TGTGCCAGTAGTATAGCCGAGAACACTGAAGCTTTCTTT. It is translated as CASSIAENTEAFF.

The chain combines TRBV7-3 with TRBJ2-2, with 11 bases matching TRBD1. The CDR3 runs 17 residues. J lost 1 base, V lost 5 bases, and 6 bases had no gene match. Germline CDR1 is SGHTA and CDR2 is FQGTGA. Here the CDR3 DNA reads TGTGCCAGCAGCCCCCGCGGGACAGGGGGGAACACCGGGGAGCTGTTTTTT. Translation: CASSPRGTGGNTGELFF.

The chain uses TRBV6-5 and TRBJ1-4, with D uncertain. Germline CDR1 MNHEY, CDR2 SVGAGI. This CDR3 has 13 amino acids. V lost 4 bases, J lost 8 bases, and 11 bases lay in between. The CDR3: CASSFQHGEKLFF. The CDR3 bases are TGTGCCAGCAGTTTCCAACACGGCGAAAAACTGTTTTTT.

The chain employs TRBV2 and TRBJ2-5, with 11 bases that match TRBD1. The V gene's germline CDR1 is SNHLY and CDR2 FYNNEI. The ends lost 5 bases at V and 4 bases at J; junction bases unmatched: 12. This CDR3 comprises 17 residues. In DNA form, the CDR3 reads TGTGCCAGCAGTTCGGGACAGGGGGTTGGATGGGCAGAGACCCAGTACTTC. This encodes CASSSGQGVGWAETQYF.

The chain combines TRBV7-8 with TRBJ2-1; TRBD1 might be the D (6 bases). V was cut by 2 bases and J by 2 bases, with 13 bases left in between. CDR1 is SGHVS, CDR2 FQNEAQ, per germline. The CDR3 spans 16 residues. CDR3 protein: CASSLFQGIAYNEQFF. The DNA of the CDR3 is TGTGCCAGCAGCTTATTCCAGGGGATAGCCTACAATGAGCAGTTCTTC.

The rearrangement links TRBV6-5 to TRBJ1-2; 8 bases agree with TRBD1. Trimming at V came to 2 bases and at J to 8 bases, leaving 7 bases not matched to a gene. The germline CDR1 and CDR2 sequences are MNHEY and SVGAGI. This CDR3 is 14 amino acids long. CDR3: CASSYPDRGGGYTF. The CDR3 region has the DNA TGTGCCAGCAGTTACCCCGACAGGGGAGGCGGCTACACCTTC.

This chain uses TRBV4-2 with TRBJ1-2; the D gene is possibly TRBD1 (5 bases). CDR1 and CDR2 (germline): LGHNA, YNFKEQ. The CDR3 has 13 amino acids. V gave up 8 bases and J gave up 5 bases, with 15 bases separating them. The CDR3 loop is CASSSGGKYGYTF. As DNA, the CDR3 is TGTGCCAGCTCGAGTGGGGGGAAGTATGGCTACACCTTC.

This chain uses TRBV30 with TRBJ2-7; D is possibly TRBD1 or TRBD2 (6 bases each). This CDR3 spans 14 amino acids. The V gene's germline CDR1 is GTSNPN and CDR2 SVGIG (reference sequence). Trimming stripped 0 bases from V and 5 bases from J, with 14 bases between. This CDR3 reads CAWSVGGQVDEQYF. The CDR3 nucleotides read TGTGCCTGGAGTGTAGGGGGGCAGGTTGACGAGCAGTACTTC.

In its sample, this clone was seen once. J is TRBJ2-2 and V is TRBV19; the match to TRBD2 covers 14 bases. Per germline, CDR1 LNHDA and CDR2 SQIVND (reference sequence). Trimming cost V 5 bases and J 4 bases; bases outside gene matches: 9. CDR3 size: 18 residues. For the CDR3, the DNA is TGTGCCAGTAGTGGGGGACTAGCGGGGGCTCCCTTCACCGGGGAGCTGTTTTTT. This codes for CASSGGLAGAPFTGELFF. The full variable domain, with the rest looked up from reference TRBV19 and TRBJ2-2, is DGGITQSPKYLFRKEGQNVTLSCEQNLNHDAMYWYRQDPGQGLRLIYYSQIVNDFQKGDIAEGYSVSREKKESFPLTVTSAQKNPTAFYLCASSGGLAGAPFTGELFFGEGSRLTVL.

The chain uses TRBV4-3 and TRBJ2-3; perhaps TRBD2 as D (5 bases). The ends were cut back, 6 bases at V and 2 bases at J, with 12 bases in the middle. The CDR3 covers 14 residues. Germline V gives CDR1 LGHNA, CDR2 YSLEER. DNA for the CDR3: TGCGCCAGCAGTCGGGAAGGGTACACAGATACGCAGTATTTT. This sequence encodes CASSREGYTDTQYF.

The CDR3 loop is CASSLGAIATNEKLFF. Written as DNA, the CDR3 is TGTGCCAGCAGCTTAGGGGCGATCGCAACTAATGAAAAACTGTTTTTT. The chain carries TRBV7-9 and TRBJ1-4; D gene ambiguous. This CDR3 region has 16 residues. The V and J ends lost 1 base and 0 bases respectively, with 9 bases between them. Germline assignment: CDR1 SEHNR and CDR2 FQNEAQ (reference sequence).

The J gene is TRBJ2-2, the V gene TRBV14; D possibly corresponds to TRBD2 (6 bases). CDR1 and CDR2 (germline): SGHDN, FVKESK. This CDR3 contains 17 residues. V was pared by 3 bases and J by 8 bases, with 22 bases between. The DNA of the CDR3 is TGTGCCAGCAGCCACCGCCGGGACTCACTACTGGGGGGGGAGCTGTTTTTT. It yields the protein CASSHRRDSLLGGELFF.